This is a list of T cell receptor beta chains from one sample in a study of shared T cell receptors in the human thymus. The method was immunoSEQ multiplex PCR; TCRdb's version includes in-frame clones alone and lacks a portion of them. Among hundreds of thousands of clones, roughly 90% were seen once, and the ten largest hold about 0.01%. The sample was also linked to a second study, of human thymus T cells.

Sequenced sample: thymocytes. These receptors all stem from a boy under three years old with a congenital heart defect. CDR3s include the opening cysteine and the closing phenylalanine or tryptophan. The order of the fields is CDR3 protein, J gene, V gene.

CDR3: CASSFSDRGKGTSGKTNTGELFF; J: TRBJ2-2; V: TRBV28
CDR3: CASTPSGTTYEQYF; J: TRBJ2-7; V: TRBV6-1
CDR3: CASSVGQGADIQYF; J: TRBJ2-4; V: TRBV5-4
CDR3: CASRTGGRGSYEQYF; J: TRBJ2-7; V: TRBV6-5
CDR3: CASSQASGRDQETQYF; J: TRBJ2-5; V: TRBV4-1
CDR3: CASRPGGLAGGIGSYEQYF; J: TRBJ2-7; V: TRBV10-1
CDR3: CASSLLGGRLGRNEQFF; J: TRBJ2-1; V: TRBV27
CDR3: CAISHRLAEGYQETQYF; J: TRBJ2-5; V: TRBV10-3
CDR3: CASRDRARDSGYGYTF; J: TRBJ1-2; V: TRBV5-1
CDR3: CASSPQGAGNQPQHF; J: TRBJ1-5; V: TRBV18
CDR3: CASSLVAGGLNEQFF; J: TRBJ2-1; V: TRBV7-6
CDR3: CAIGGVAGDPYNEQFF; J: TRBJ2-1; V: TRBV10-3
CDR3: CSVVRQGPFLSTDTQYF; J: TRBJ2-3; V: TRBV29-1
CDR3: CASRRNRETQYF; J: TRBJ2-5; V: TRBV13
CDR3: CASSPRDRGFGANVLTF; J: TRBJ2-6; V: TRBV27
CDR3: CSVVVAGEVETQYF; J: TRBJ2-5; V: TRBV29-1
CDR3: CASRLAGGRNNEQFF; J: TRBJ2-1; V: TRBV5-1
CDR3: CASSEARKHSNQPQHF; J: TRBJ1-5; V: TRBV6-1
CDR3: CASSCGGLAGTGEQFF; J: TRBJ2-1; V: TRBV28
CDR3: CASSEERGGSEQYF; J: TRBJ2-7; V: TRBV2
CDR3: CASSLEREGVQTQYF; J: TRBJ2-5; V: TRBV5-8
CDR3: CASSAIPGHWTSGSSYNEQFF; J: TRBJ2-1; V: TRBV19
CDR3: CATWGGNQPQHF; J: TRBJ1-5; V: TRBV6-1
CDR3: CASSPGLAGGPGSYEQYF; J: TRBJ2-7; V: TRBV5-1
CDR3: CASSRDTYEQYF; J: TRBJ2-7; V: TRBV11-2
CDR3: CASSIGRSDTQYF; J: TRBJ2-3; V: TRBV19
CDR3: CASSPGRGGPGEQFF; J: TRBJ2-1; V: TRBV7-3